This T cell receptor (beta chain) was captured by sequencing in a study of shared clonotypes between healthy human individuals. Using immunoSEQ multiplex PCR, the repertoire was profiled, and TCRdb retains in-frame clones only, with some absent. The sample contains about 2 million clones, less than 95% of which appear only once. A word on this clone: Its cognate antigen is unknown.

Deletions cut 6 bases from V and 6 bases from J, with 5 bases between. Germline V gene sequence: CDR1 MNHEY, CDR2 SMNVEV (reference sequence). This CDR3 has 11 residues. Study-wide points: Relative to clonotypes present in all four donors, those not shared had lower generation probabilities.

CD8 cells classed as naive were CD45RO-negative and positively selected for CCR7, excluding terminally differentiated effector memory CD45RA+ cells. Sequencing input: naive CD8+ T cells sorted from blood. The rearrangement joins TRBV27 to TRBJ2-2; perhaps D is TRBD1 or TRBD2 (5 bases each). This clonotype was obtained from a man between 18 and 35 years old in good health. In nucleotides, the CDR3 is TGTGCCAGCAGGGGGGCCGGGGAGCTGTTTTTT. It yields the protein CASRGAGELFF.